This T cell receptor (beta chain) derives from a study of T cells in Graves' hyperthyroidism and ophthalmopathy. The CDR3 covers 14 residues. V gave up 6 bases and J gave up 0 bases; unmatched junction bases: 4. Germline V gene lookup returns CDR1 MNHNS and CDR2 SASEGT. This clonotype came up many times. Patients were aged 18 to 65, had disease duration under 2 months, and had newly diagnosed hyperthyroidism. RNA transcripts served as the template for amplifying TCR beta CDR3 regions. The TCR CDR3 first-round RT-PCR relied on the HTBI primer set. One entry per CDR3 protein results from TCRdb running MiXCR on the multiplex PCR reads. Among approximately 380,000 distinct CDR3 sequences listed, approximately 19% were seen once.

Sequenced input: blood. The source is a woman younger than 30 with Graves' hyperthyroidism. This chain links TRBV6-1 with TRBJ1-2; 7 positions match TRBD1. CDR3 nucleotides: TGTGCCAGCAGCCTCCAGGGGGCTAACTATGGCTACACCTTC. It encodes CASSLQGANYGYTF.